The TCR beta chain under discussion was sequenced for a study of blood T cell repertoires in COVID-19. Whole-study context: Collection of acute and convalescent COVID-19 samples took place in the United States, Italy and Spain. From T cells, B-cell-depleted T cells, or PBMCs came the material, which was cDNA or gDNA.

In the original processing: For nucleated cells, counts were estimated from reference gene primer amplification. The table came from immunoSEQ multiplex PCR; TCRdb's copy has only in-frame clones and leaves some out. The DNA was the basis for D and trimming; V, J and clone size are from that table. Seen here are more than 120,000 clones, about 91% observed once, and the top ten hold 25% to 30%. CDR1 SGDLS and CDR2 YYNGEE come from the germline V gene. The CDR3 has 15 amino acids. After removal of 4 bases from V and 4 bases from J, the junction contained 4 bases not matched to a gene. The chain links TRBV9 to TRBJ2-2; 10 positions match TRBD2. The clonotype was recovered from a human donor in a cohort sampled during active COVID-19. Sequenced input: peripheral blood. DNA of the CDR3: TGTGCCAGCAGCCGGACTAGCGGAGGCACCGGGGAGCTGTTTTTT. Its translation: CASSRTSGGTGELFF. Full variable domain (missing parts from reference TRBV9 and TRBJ2-2): DSGVTQTPKHLITATGQRVTLRCSPRSGDLSVYWYQQSLDQGLQFLIQYYNGEERAKGNILERFSAQQFPDLHSELNLSSLELGDSALYFCASSRTSGGTGELFFGEGSRLTVL.